This entry concerns a single T cell receptor (beta chain). Its antigen is as yet unknown. Stated treatment: roughly 11-day PBMC culture with coronavirus spike peptide pools or control peptides (ViraFEST assay). The data stem from a study of vaccination and CD4 T cells after COVID-19. Per germline, CDR1 MDHEN and CDR2 SYDVKM. The germline V and J ends were trimmed by 1 base and 5 bases, with 11 bases remaining between them. CDR3 length equals 14 residues. Sequencing of the DNA from cultured CD4+ T cells was carried out with the Oncomine TCR Beta short-read assay. Using its own MiXCR run on the PCR reads, TCRdb lists one record per CDR3 protein. This sample has about 20,000 distinct CDR3 sequences, with approximately 61% found just once.

The V call is TRBV28, the J call TRBJ1-2; the D is unclear. Material for sequencing was CD4+ T cells from blood, cultured in vitro. This TCR derives from a human donor who had recovered from COVID-19. As DNA, the CDR3 is TGTGCCAGCAGTTTATTTGGGTTAGGATATGGCTACACCTTC. As protein: CASSLFGLGYGYTF.